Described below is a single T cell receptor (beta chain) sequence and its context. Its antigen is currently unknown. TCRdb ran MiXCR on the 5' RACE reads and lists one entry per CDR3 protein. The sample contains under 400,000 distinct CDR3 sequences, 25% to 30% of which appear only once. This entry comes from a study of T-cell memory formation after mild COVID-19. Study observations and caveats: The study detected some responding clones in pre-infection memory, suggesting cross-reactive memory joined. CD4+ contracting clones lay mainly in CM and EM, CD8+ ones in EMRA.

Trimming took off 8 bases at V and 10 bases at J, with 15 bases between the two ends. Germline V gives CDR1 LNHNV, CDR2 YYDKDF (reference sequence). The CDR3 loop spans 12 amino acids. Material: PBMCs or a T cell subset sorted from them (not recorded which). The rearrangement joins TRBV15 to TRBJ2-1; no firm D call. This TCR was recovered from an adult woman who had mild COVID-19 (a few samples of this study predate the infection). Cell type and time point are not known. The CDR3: CATSRQGIEQFF. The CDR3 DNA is TGTGCCACCTCAAGGCAAGGGATCGAGCAGTTCTTC.